This T cell receptor beta chain was identified during a study of blood T cell repertoires in COVID-19. The CDR3 runs 13 residues. V was pared by 3 bases and J by 8 bases, with 4 bases of the junction left unmatched. Germline values: CDR1 MDHEN, CDR2 SYDVKM. Using immunoSEQ multiplex PCR, the repertoire was profiled, and TCRdb retains in-frame clones only, with some absent. The sample has 200,000 to 250,000 clones, approximately 90% seen once. The sequenced material came from PBMCs or T cells enriched from blood (not recorded which). This TCR was recovered from a man aged 45-60 years who had been exposed to COVID-19. The chain is built from TRBV28 and TRBJ1-1; TRBD1 matches at 9 bases. CDR3 residues: CASSFTGGGEAFF. For the CDR3, the DNA is TGTGCCAGCAGTTTCACAGGGGGCGGGGAAGCTTTCTTT.